The 27 T cell receptor beta chains below all came from one sample that was sequenced in a study of control samples from healthy donors and cancer patients. The assay was immunoSEQ multiplex PCR, and TCRdb's table has in-frame clones only and misses some. The data hold around 180,000 clones, with approximately 86% observed a single time. Specimen: blood. Receptors originate from a woman in her 30s in good health.

Only one count was recorded for this clone. V and J are TRBV3-1 (or the pseudogene TRBV3-2) and TRBJ2-4; D is perhaps TRBD2 (6 bases). The CDR3 runs 16 residues. Germline CDR1 and CDR2: LGHDT and YNNKEL (reference sequence). V was pared by 0 bases and J by 0 bases, with 9 bases between. As DNA, the CDR3 is TGTGCCAGCAGCCAAGATTGGGGACTAGCCAAAAACATTCAGTACTTC. Its translation is CASSQDWGLAKNIQYF.

This clone has a handful of counts. This chain uses TRBV7-8 with TRBJ2-7; 7 nucleotides match TRBD2. Germline V gene data show CDR1 as SGHVS and CDR2 as FQNEAQ. Trimming took 5 bases from V and 2 from J; bases not matched to a gene: 6. This CDR3 region has 14 residues. The chain's CDR3 is CASSPGGGAYEQYF. CDR3 coding DNA: TGTGCCAGCAGCCCCGGGGGAGGGGCCTACGAGCAGTACTTC.

The chain has TRBV19 and TRBJ2-1; 7 nucleotides match TRBD2. CDR3 length: 14 amino acids. Germline-derived CDR1 and CDR2 are LNHDA and SQIVND (reference sequence). V lost 4 bases, J lost 3 bases, and 3 bases stayed unmatched. The CDR3 sequence: CASSSGGSYNEQFF. The CDR3 DNA follows: TGTGCCAGTAGTAGCGGGGGAAGCTACAATGAGCAGTTCTTC.

This chain uses TRBV6-9 with TRBJ2-2; the match to TRBD2 covers 8 bases. Germline V gene lookup returns CDR1 MNHGY and CDR2 SVAAGI. This CDR3 comprises 14 residues. Trimming at V came to 6 bases and at J to 6 bases, leaving 6 bases not matched to a gene. The DNA for the CDR3 is TGTGCCAGCAGCCCGACTAGCGAGGCCGGGGAGCTGTTTTTT. This encodes CASSPTSEAGELFF.

The chain has TRBV5-1 and TRBJ2-3, with a weak D call TRBD2 (6 bases). V was shortened by 4 bases and J by 0 bases, with 15 bases between the two germline ends. Germline V gene sequence: CDR1 SGHRS, CDR2 YFSETQ. The CDR3 is 16 residues long. CDR3 bases: TGCGCCAGCAGCCCCTCAACCGGGACTAGCACAGATACGCAGTATTTT. This codes for CASSPSTGTSTDTQYF.

This chain connects TRBV18 to TRBJ2-7, with 8 bases that match TRBD1. Germline V lookup: CDR1 KGHSH, CDR2 LQKENI. CDR3 length: 16 amino acids. The V and J ends lost 0 bases and 1 base, in that order; junction bases with no gene match: 5. The CDR3 region has the DNA TGTGCCAGCTCACCACCGAACGGACAGGGTTCCTACGAGCAGTACTTC. It is translated as CASSPPNGQGSYEQYF.

The V and J genes are TRBV3-1 (or the pseudogene TRBV3-2) and TRBJ2-6; D is ambiguous. This CDR3 has 17 residues. V lost 0 bases, J lost 1 base, and 10 bases lay in between. CDR1 and CDR2 from the germline V gene are LGHDT and YNNKEL (reference sequence). CDR3 sequence (DNA): TGTGCCAGCAGCCAAGATGGGATGAGTTCTGGGGCCAACGTCCTGACTTTC. This codes for CASSQDGMSSGANVLTF.

CDR3 amino acids: CASSQSAGGPEDTQYF. The CDR3 DNA reads TGTGCCAGCAGCCAATCGGCGGGAGGGCCGGAAGATACGCAGTATTTT. The V gene is TRBV3-1 (or the pseudogene TRBV3-2), the J gene TRBJ2-3, with 9 bases lining up with TRBD2. The V gene end was trimmed by 2 bases and the J gene end by 5 bases; junction bases not matched to a gene: 8. CDR3 length equals 16 residues. Germline values: CDR1 LGHDT, CDR2 YNNKEL (reference sequence).

The chain couples TRBV7-8 to TRBJ1-1, with D unclear. The germline V gene encodes CDR1 SGHVS and CDR2 FQNEAQ. This CDR3 contains 11 residues. Trimming took 1 base from V and 5 from J, leaving 2 bases between them. The CDR3 DNA reads as TGTGCCAGCAGCTTAGTGACTGAAGCTTTCTTT. Amino acid sequence: CASSLVTEAFF.

This chain joins TRBV5-1 and TRBJ1-2; D ambiguous. V was shortened by 0 bases and J by 10 bases, with 31 bases between the two germline ends. The CDR3 consists of 19 residues. CDR1 SGHRS and CDR2 YFSETQ come from the germline V gene. CDR3 nucleotides: TGCGCCAGCAGCTTGGCCTTCGAGCAACCAAACCTCGCCCTCACGACCTACACCTTC. It codes for CASSLAFEQPNLALTTYTF.

This clone showed up just once. V gene TRBV18 combines with J gene TRBJ1-2, with no clear D. This CDR3 comprises 12 residues. The germline V and J ends were trimmed by 2 bases and 6 bases, with 7 bases remaining between them. From germline, CDR1 is KGHSH and CDR2 LQKENI. DNA of the CDR3: TGTGCCAGCTCACCAAAGGCGGATGGCTACACCTTC. This translates into CASSPKADGYTF.

This sequence joins TRBV27 and TRBJ2-1; 7 bases match TRBD2. J gave up 8 bases and V 3 bases, and 7 bases lay outside the gene matches. Germline CDR1 and CDR2: MNHEY and SMNVEV (reference sequence). CDR3 length: 14 amino acids. Written as DNA, the CDR3 is TGTGCCAGCAGTTTCGGGGGGTCTCTCCATGAGCAGTTCTTC. Its protein product is CASSFGGSLHEQFF.

V gene TRBV9 combines with J gene TRBJ2-2, with 16 positions matching TRBD2. CDR1 SGDLS and CDR2 YYNGEE come from the germline V gene. The CDR3 totals 16 residues. Losses at the gene ends were 3 bases for V and 6 bases for J; bases not matched to a gene: 2. Written as DNA, the CDR3 is TGTGCCAGCAGCGCTGGGACTAGCGGGGGGGCCGGGGAGCTGTTTTTT. It encodes CASSAGTSGGAGELFF.

The chain links TRBV11-2 to TRBJ2-7, with D perhaps TRBD1 or TRBD2 (5 bases each). Germline assignment: CDR1 SGHAT and CDR2 FQNNGV. V dropped 6 bases and J dropped 4 bases, with 13 bases sitting between them. The length of the CDR3 is 13 residues. The CDR3 DNA reads TGTGCCAGCAGTTTGGGACCCGATTACGAGCAGTACTTC. Translated, it gives CASSLGPDYEQYF.

The chain employs TRBV2 and TRBJ2-3; D tentatively fits TRBD1 or TRBD2 (5 bases each). Trimming took 8 bases from V and 10 from J, leaving 13 bases between them. Germline values: CDR1 SNHLY, CDR2 FYNNEI. The CDR3 is 11 residues long. CDR3: CASGTGIAQYF. In DNA form, the CDR3 reads TGTGCCAGCGGGACGGGTATTGCGCAGTATTTT.

The genes are TRBV2 and TRBJ1-1; D is undetermined. V was shortened by 7 bases and J by 1 base, with 16 bases between the two germline ends. The germline CDR1 and CDR2 sequences are SNHLY and FYNNEI. CDR3 size: 15 residues. CDR3 bases: TGTGCCAGCAAAAGATCGGACCTCCCGAACACTGAAGCTTTCTTT. This codes for CASKRSDLPNTEAFF.

The chain recombines TRBV6-5 with TRBJ2-7; D is uncertain. The germline V and J ends were trimmed by 6 bases and 5 bases, with 8 bases remaining between them. Germline CDR1 reads MNHEY; CDR2 reads SVGAGI. This CDR3 region has 11 residues. The CDR3 sequence: CASRAANEQYV. The CDR3 coding sequence is TGTGCCAGCAGGGCTGCTAACGAGCAGTACGTC.

The rearrangement joins TRBV5-6 to TRBJ1-2, with D possibly being TRBD1 (5 bases). Trimming removed 1 base at V and 7 bases at J, with 8 bases between. Germline V gives CDR1 SGHDT, CDR2 YYEEEE. The CDR3 is 12 amino acids. The CDR3 nucleotides are TGTGCCAGCAGCTTGTCGCAGGGTGGCTACACCTTC. Translated, it gives CASSLSQGGYTF.

This sequence joins TRBV19 and TRBJ2-1, with D possibly TRBD2 on 6 matching bases. This CDR3 is 17 amino acids long. CDR1 and CDR2 from the germline V gene are LNHDA and SQIVND (reference sequence). Deletions cut 0 bases from V and 5 bases from J, with 17 bases between. CDR3 sequence reads: CASSIDRLEAENNEQFF. CDR3 nucleotides: TGTGCCAGTAGTATAGACCGACTAGAGGCTGAAAACAATGAGCAGTTCTTC.

Here the CDR3 DNA reads TGTGCCAGCAACCAATGGGGGACCCCGAGCACAGATACGCAGTATTTT. This sequence encodes CASNQWGTPSTDTQYF. The chain couples TRBV27 to TRBJ2-3; the D gene could be TRBD1 or TRBD2 (5 bases each). CDR3 size: 16 residues. Per the germline V gene, CDR1 is MNHEY and CDR2 is SMNVEV (reference sequence). The V end lost 7 bases, the J end lost 0 bases, and 17 bases lay between the germline ends.

The rearrangement joins TRBV5-1 to TRBJ2-1; 8 bases line up with TRBD1. Germline trimming cut 6 bases from V and 4 bases from J; bases unmatched to any gene: 6. CDR3 length: 14 amino acids. The germline V gene encodes CDR1 SGHRS and CDR2 YFSETQ. In nucleotides, the CDR3 is TGCGCCAGCACCTGGGACAGGCCTTACAATGAGCAGTTCTTC. This gives the protein CASTWDRPYNEQFF.

The chain is built from TRBV5-8 and TRBJ2-3; D remains ambiguous. Deletions cut 0 bases from V and 3 bases from J, with 8 bases between. The CDR3 is 14 residues long. Germline V gene sequence: CDR1 SGHTS, CDR2 YDEGEE. The CDR3 sequence is CASSLGDVTDTQYF. The CDR3 nucleotides read TGTGCCAGCAGCTTGGGAGACGTTACAGATACGCAGTATTTT.

The chain employs TRBV24-1 and TRBJ2-3; 7 bases are a match to TRBD1. Looked up from germline, CDR1 is KGHDR and CDR2 is SFDVKD. The trim removed 3 bases at V and 2 bases at J, leaving 4 bases unmatched. CDR3 length equals 15 residues. The CDR3 here is CATSDTGTATDTQYF. The CDR3 DNA reads as TGTGCCACCAGTGATACCGGGACAGCCACAGATACGCAGTATTTT.

This clone was detected once. A read error may explain this, as a much larger clone is one base away. Other nucleotide sequences in the sample specify the same CDR3. V usage is TRBV5-1 and J usage is TRBJ2-5; D is undetermined. This CDR3 is built from 11 residues. The V gene lost 2 bases and the J gene lost 2 bases, with 1 base spanning the gap. Germline CDR1 SGHRS, CDR2 YFSETQ. CDR3 sequence: CASSLQETQYF. Here the CDR3 DNA reads TGCGCCAGCAGCTTACAAGAGACCCAGTACTTC.

The genes are TRBV28 and TRBJ1-2, with TRBD1 matching 8 bases. J was trimmed by 7 bases and V by 6 bases; bases with no gene match: 7. The germline gives CDR1 MDHEN, CDR2 SYDVKM. The length of the CDR3 is 13 residues. The CDR3 sequence is CASSPGQGLGYTF. The CDR3 nucleotides read TGTGCCAGCAGCCCAGGACAGGGACTTGGCTACACCTTC.

The V gene is TRBV6-5, the J gene TRBJ1-2; D unclear. The CDR3 has 13 residues. Germline V CDR1 and CDR2: MNHEY, SVGAGI. V was trimmed by 6 bases and J by 0 bases, leaving 8 bases between them. The CDR3 region has the DNA TGTGCCAGCAGCTTAAAATCTAACTATGGCTACACCTTC. This translates into CASSLKSNYGYTF.

The J gene is TRBJ1-5, the V gene TRBV29-1, with TRBD1 identical over 9 bases. V gave up 4 bases and J gave up 7 bases; unmatched junction bases: 5. The germline V gene has CDR1 SQVTM and CDR2 ANQGSEA. The CDR3 consists of 13 residues. CDR3 region: CSVGTGGRQPQHF. The CDR3, as DNA: TGCAGCGTTGGAACAGGGGGCAGGCAGCCCCAGCATTTT.